A single sample gave rise to the 18 T cell receptor beta chains below, sequenced in a study of persistence of HIV-infected CD4 T cells. Sequencing used immunoSEQ version 4 in survey mode. TCRdb's table, derived via immunoSEQ multiplex PCR, lists solely in-frame clones and lacks some. Of approximately 26,000 clones listed, approximately 78% are singletons. No antigens are known for them. Stimulation used around 10 ug/mL lysate from CMV-infected fibroblasts. CD40L-negative CD69-negative CD45RO-high memory CD4+ T cells were sorted as populations depleted of antigen-responding cells. This specimen consisted of CD4+ T cells sorted from PBMCs after approximately 19-hour stimulation, obtained from a patient who received antiretroviral therapy. These receptors were collected from an adult woman with HIV who was CMV-seropositive.

The V gene is TRBV6-6, the J gene TRBJ1-1; possible D gene TRBD1, 5 bases. Germline CDR1 is MNHNY and CDR2 is SVGAGI (reference sequence). V gave up 6 bases and J gave up 1 base, with 12 bases separating them. The CDR3 is 14 amino acids. CDR3 coding DNA: TGTGCCAGCAGCGCTTCTCAGGGGAACACTGAAGCTTTCTTT. It translates to CASSASQGNTEAFF.

J is TRBJ1-2 and V is TRBV28; D uncertain. CDR1 is MDHEN, CDR2 SYDVKM, per germline. This CDR3 region has 14 residues. Trimming removed 1 base at V and 8 bases at J, with 14 bases between. The CDR3 DNA is TGTGCCAGCAGTTTATTAGGGTCATCGGGGGGCTACACCTTC. Translated, it gives CASSLLGSSGGYTF.

The V and J genes are TRBV5-6 and TRBJ2-1, with D possibly being TRBD2 (6 bases). The CDR3 sequence is 17 residues long. The V end lost 0 bases, the J end lost 2 bases, and 15 bases lay between the germline ends. CDR1 and CDR2 (germline): SGHDT, YYEEEE. The CDR3 DNA sequence: TGTGCCAGCAGCTTGGGTGAGACTAGGCTCGCCTACAATGAGCAGTTCTTC. Translated: CASSLGETRLAYNEQFF.

Only a few counts were recorded for this clone. This sequence joins TRBV19 and TRBJ1-1, with a weak D call TRBD1 (5 bases). Trimming left V 7 bases short and J 5 bases short, with 11 bases between. The germline V gene has CDR1 LNHDA and CDR2 SQIVND (reference sequence). CDR3 length: 12 amino acids. Here the CDR3 reads CASTRKGTEAFF. The CDR3 bases are TGTGCCAGTACCCGGAAGGGGACTGAAGCTTTCTTT.

V and J are TRBV28 and TRBJ2-1; a weak D match, TRBD2 (7 bases). Per the germline V gene, CDR1 is MDHEN and CDR2 is SYDVKM. With 3 bases removed from V and 2 bases from J, the gap between germline ends came to 8 bases. The CDR3 covers 14 residues. The CDR3 here is CASSFGGPYNEQFF. For the CDR3, the DNA is TGTGCCAGCAGTTTCGGGGGGCCCTACAATGAGCAGTTCTTC.

The genes are TRBV5-1 and TRBJ2-3; D could derive from TRBD1 or TRBD2 (5 bases each). CDR1 is SGHRS and CDR2 is YFSETQ in the germline V gene. The CDR3 consists of 13 residues. Trimming removed 0 bases at V and 7 bases at J, with 9 bases between. The CDR3: CASSLAGTNTQYF. DNA for the CDR3: TGCGCCAGCAGCTTGGCGGGGACGAATACGCAGTATTTT.

V is TRBV5-1 and J is TRBJ1-2; TRBD1 is a possible D gene (6 bases). This CDR3 contains 11 residues. Germline-derived CDR1 and CDR2 are SGHRS and YFSETQ. Trimming shortened V by 2 bases and J by 8 bases, and 7 bases separated the two germline ends. The CDR3 is CASSFRGGYTF. As DNA, the CDR3 is TGCGCCAGCAGCTTCAGGGGAGGCTACACCTTC.

This clone was seen just once. This chain uses TRBV5-5 with TRBJ2-7; 7 bases are a match to TRBD2. The CDR3 spans 14 residues. Germline V gene lookup returns CDR1 SGHKS and CDR2 YYEKEE (reference sequence). Unmatched junction bases numbered 3, after V lost 1 base and J lost 2 bases. This chain's CDR3 is CASSLRGTTYEQYV. CDR3 in DNA: TGTGCCAGCAGCTTGCGGGGGACTACCTACGAGCAGTACGTC.

V gene TRBV7-3 combines with J gene TRBJ2-5; D not resolved. Germline CDR1 and CDR2: SGHTA and FQGTGA. The CDR3 loop spans 13 amino acids. V lost 4 bases and J 5 bases, leaving 11 bases between the germline ends. Written as DNA, the CDR3 is TGTGCCAGCAGCTCCTCTAGTACCGAGACCCAGTACTTC. Translating it yields CASSSSSTETQYF.

The CDR3 DNA follows: TGCGCCAGCAGCTCCCTGACAGGGGACCAAACTTTCTTT. Translating it yields CASSSLTGDQTFF. V usage is TRBV5-1 and J usage is TRBJ1-1; 8 bases agree with TRBD1. The CDR3 spans 13 residues. Trimming removed 3 bases from V and 12 bases from J; junction bases left unmatched: 10. From germline, CDR1 is SGHRS and CDR2 YFSETQ.

This chain connects TRBV18 to TRBJ1-1, with D tentatively TRBD1 (5 bases). This CDR3 has 13 amino acids. V was trimmed by 5 bases and J by 1 base, leaving 8 bases between them. CDR1 KGHSH and CDR2 LQKENI come from the germline V gene. The CDR3 DNA sequence: TGTGCCAGCTCAATTGACAGGAACACTGAAGCTTTCTTT. Translated: CASSIDRNTEAFF.

This clone was seen a single time. The V call is TRBV6-5, the J call TRBJ2-3; D is perhaps TRBD2 (6 bases). Germline lookup yields CDR1 MNHEY and CDR2 SVGAGI. V lost 2 bases and J 2 bases, leaving 11 bases between the germline ends. The CDR3 has 15 residues. The CDR3 nucleotides are TGTGCCAGCAGTTACGCGGGGAACCCCACAGATACGCAGTATTTT. This translates into CASSYAGNPTDTQYF.

This chain uses TRBV6-5 with TRBJ1-4; D unresolved. Trimming pared 6 bases from V and 4 bases from J, leaving 12 bases between. The CDR3 covers 14 residues. Germline values: CDR1 MNHEY, CDR2 SVGAGI. The CDR3 spells CASRIGRNNEKLFF. The CDR3 nucleotides are TGTGCCAGCAGGATCGGACGGAATAATGAAAAACTGTTTTTT.

The chain uses TRBV5-1 and TRBJ1-2, with TRBD1 matching over 7 bases. CDR1 is SGHRS, CDR2 YFSETQ, per germline. The ends lost 2 bases at V and 6 bases at J; junction bases unmatched: 10. The CDR3 loop spans 15 amino acids. CDR3 coding DNA: TGCGCCAGCAGCTTTTCCGGGACAGCCGTCGATGGCTACACCTTC. Its protein is CASSFSGTAVDGYTF.

The V call is TRBV12-3 or TRBV12-4, the J call TRBJ2-3; no clear D. The CDR3 is 12 amino acids. CDR3 residues: CAPRGLADTQYF. The CDR3 DNA reads as TGTGCTCCCCGAGGTTTGGCAGATACGCAGTATTTT.

The chain couples TRBV6-1 to TRBJ2-1, with 11 nucleotides matching TRBD2. The J segment lost 0 bases and the V segment lost 1 base, leaving 8 bases of the junction unmatched. The CDR3 contains 19 residues. Germline V gene lookup returns CDR1 MNHNS and CDR2 SASEGT. CDR3 amino acids: CASSEVFNLAGGSYNEQFF. Here the CDR3 DNA reads TGTGCCAGCAGTGAAGTATTTAATCTAGCGGGGGGCTCCTACAATGAGCAGTTCTTC.

V usage is TRBV11-3 and J usage is TRBJ1-5; 11 bases line up with TRBD1. CDR1 is SGHNT and CDR2 is YENEEA in the germline V gene. The CDR3 runs 17 residues. V was pared by 1 base and J by 7 bases, with 9 bases of the junction left unmatched. The CDR3 spells CASSLASGQGAQQPQHF. CDR3 bases: TGTGCCAGCAGCTTAGCCTCTGGACAGGGGGCCCAGCAGCCCCAGCATTTT.

The rearrangement links TRBV6-5 to TRBJ1-4, with 7 bases aligning to TRBD1. This CDR3 region has 14 residues. V lost 9 bases, J lost 3 bases, and 7 bases stayed unmatched. Germline assignment: CDR1 MNHEY and CDR2 SVGAGI. The CDR3 region has the DNA TGTGCCAGTAGGGGGCTTGAAGCTAATGAAAAACTGTTTTTT. Translated: CASRGLEANEKLFF.